Presented here are 12 T cell receptor beta chains from one specimen sequenced in a study of blood T cell repertoires in COVID-19. Sequencing used immunoSEQ multiplex PCR; TCRdb keeps in-frame clones, though not all of them. This table has approximately 190,000 clones, roughly 84% appearing once. Sequenced material: peripheral blood. The source is a human donor in a cohort sampled during active COVID-19.

The V gene is TRBV13, the J gene TRBJ2-3; 8 nucleotides match TRBD2. This CDR3 region has 14 residues. From germline, CDR1 is PRHDT and CDR2 FYEKMQ (reference sequence). With V trimmed by 5 bases and J by 6 bases, 7 bases remained unmatched. CDR3 coding DNA: TGTGCCAGCAGCGCAATTAGCGGGGACGATACGCAGTATTTT. As protein: CASSAISGDDTQYF.

The chain combines TRBV7-2 with TRBJ2-7; 7 bases map to TRBD2. The CDR3 loop spans 15 amino acids. Unmatched junction bases numbered 10, after V lost 6 bases and J lost 2 bases. The germline CDR1 and CDR2 sequences are SGHTA and FQGNSA. The CDR3 sequence is CASRRVAGVTYEQYF. CDR3 DNA sequence: TGTGCCAGCAGACGGGTGGCGGGAGTGACCTACGAGCAGTACTTC.

The chain has TRBV18 and TRBJ1-2; a possible D gene is TRBD1 (5 bases). Germline assignment: CDR1 KGHSH and CDR2 LQKENI. This CDR3 contains 14 residues. The V gene lost 3 bases and the J gene lost 2 bases, with 10 bases spanning the gap. The CDR3 DNA reads as TGTGCCAGCTCACCCGGCGGGGGGAACTATGGCTACACCTTC. It specifies CASSPGGGNYGYTF. Filled out from reference TRBV18 and TRBJ1-2, the complete variable domain reads NAGVMQNPRHLVRRRGQEARLRCSPMKGHSHVYWYRQLPEEGLKFMVYLQKENIIDESGMPKERFSAEFPKEGPSILRIQQVVRGDSAAYFCASSPGGGNYGYTFGSGTRLTVV.

This clone showed up just a few times. The genes are TRBV28 and TRBJ1-6, with TRBD1 matching over 11 bases. The V and J ends lost 8 bases and 9 bases, in that order; junction bases with no gene match: 9. The CDR3 length is 15 residues. Germline values: CDR1 MDHEN, CDR2 SYDVKM. CDR3 sequence reads: CASRRTGGQSSPLHF. As DNA, the CDR3 is TGTGCCAGCCGCCGGACAGGGGGCCAAAGTTCACCCCTCCACTTT. Full variable domain (remainder filled in from reference TRBV28 and TRBJ1-6): DVKVTQSSRYLVKRTGEKVFLECVQDMDHENMFWYRQDPGLGLRLIYFSYDVKMKEKGDIPEGYSVSREKKERFSLILESASTNQTSMYLCASRRTGGQSSPLHFGNGTRLTVT.

The V and J genes are TRBV14 and TRBJ2-4, with TRBD1 identical over 8 bases. From germline, CDR1 is SGHDN and CDR2 FVKESK. CDR3 length: 18 residues. The V and J ends lost 1 base and 7 bases, in that order; junction bases with no gene match: 15. The CDR3 DNA reads TGTGCCAGCAGCCAAGGGGAATCCGTGCGGACAGGGTTCAACATTCAGTACTTC. Its protein product is CASSQGESVRTGFNIQYF.

The gene calls are TRBV7-3 and TRBJ1-1; the D gene is possibly TRBD1 (6 bases). Germline CDR1 is SGHTA and CDR2 is FQGTGA. Between the trimmed V and J ends, which lost 5 bases and 1 base, there was a span of 11 bases. The CDR3 runs to 14 residues. CDR3 residues: CASSIGTRNTEAFF. The CDR3 DNA reads TGTGCCAGCAGCATCGGGACACGGAACACTGAAGCTTTCTTT.

The chain uses TRBV6-5 and TRBJ1-1; 8 bases are a match to TRBD1. The germline V gene encodes CDR1 MNHEY and CDR2 SVGAGI. The CDR3 consists of 13 residues. J was trimmed by 4 bases and V by 8 bases; bases with no gene match: 6. This CDR3 is CASGKTGATEAFF. Here the CDR3 DNA reads TGTGCCAGCGGAAAGACAGGGGCCACTGAAGCTTTCTTT.

This chain uses TRBV12-3 or TRBV12-4 with TRBJ1-2; weak D call: TRBD1 (6 bases). This CDR3 region has 13 residues. Trimming left V 2 bases short and J 8 bases short, with 12 bases between. The chain's CDR3 is CASSLRQGLGYTF. The CDR3 DNA reads as TGTGCCAGCAGTTTAAGGCAGGGGCTAGGCTACACCTTC.

This chain uses TRBV6-5 with TRBJ2-7; weak D call: TRBD2 (7 bases). Looked up from germline, CDR1 is MNHEY and CDR2 is SVGAGI. V gave up 0 bases and J gave up 3 bases, with 12 bases separating them. The CDR3 loop spans 15 amino acids. The CDR3 region is CASSYSNGGHYEQYF. CDR3 bases: TGTGCCAGCAGTTACTCGAACGGGGGGCACTACGAGCAGTACTTC.

The V gene is TRBV2, the J gene TRBJ2-1; 11 positions agree with TRBD1. The CDR3 loop spans 15 amino acids. The germline V gene encodes CDR1 SNHLY and CDR2 FYNNEI. After removal of 6 bases from V and 8 bases from J, the junction contained 9 bases not matched to a gene. CDR3 in amino acids: CASSLDRGQLHEQFF. In DNA form, the CDR3 reads TGTGCCAGCAGCTTGGACAGGGGGCAGCTCCATGAGCAGTTCTTC.

A single count supports this clone. The chain combines TRBV18 with TRBJ2-3, with 9 bases matching TRBD1. The CDR3 is made up of 18 amino acids. V was pared by 3 bases and J by 2 bases, with 12 bases of the junction left unmatched. Per the germline V gene, CDR1 is KGHSH and CDR2 is LQKENI. The CDR3 loop is CASSPLQGAKQDTDTQYF. The CDR3 coding sequence is TGTGCCAGCTCACCTCTACAGGGGGCGAAACAAGACACAGATACGCAGTATTTT.

This clone was seen a few times. The chain carries TRBV3-1 (or the pseudogene TRBV3-2) and TRBJ2-3; D is unresolved. Germline values: CDR1 LGHDT, CDR2 YNNKEL (reference sequence). The CDR3 is 14 residues long. V was clipped by 5 bases and J by 1 base, with 10 bases between them. The DNA of the CDR3 is TGTGCCAGCAGCTCCTACGTGGGCACAGATACGCAGTATTTT. As protein: CASSSYVGTDTQYF.